Listed below are T cell receptor beta chains from one sample, sequenced in a study of T cell repertoires in cytomegalovirus infection. No antigen is known for these receptors. TCRdb re-analysed the reads in MiXCR, keeping a single row per CDR3 protein. The table lists approximately 100,000 distinct CDR3 sequences, around 40% of them singletons, with roughly 70% in the top ten. This specimen was CD8+ T cells from cultured PBMCs, taken from culture after CMV antigen stimulation. Source of these receptors: a human donor in good health (CMV status not recorded). Some clones in this sample may be carry-over from other donors' samples. CDR3s leave out the opening cysteine and the closing phenylalanine or tryptophan. A D gene is named only where the DNA matches it firmly.

j_call,d_call,v_call,cdr3_aa
TRBJ2-7,-,TRBV6-6,ASSYVDSYEQY
TRBJ2-2,-,TRBV20-1,SARPLSGELF
TRBJ1-1,-,TRBV7-8,ASSTLIVTASTEAF
TRBJ2-2,-,TRBV11-2,ATRLRSRDTGELF
TRBJ1-5,-,TRBV28,ASSFGQPQH
TRBJ2-7,TRBD2,TRBV6-1,ASWAFGTSTYEQY
TRBJ1-2,-,TRBV7-9,ASSLGGGYSPYGYT
TRBJ2-3,-,TRBV18,ASSQTGEGTDTQY
TRBJ2-3,-,TRBV27,ASSLGPPQY
TRBJ2-5,-,TRBV5-4,ASSLRAYQETQY
TRBJ2-5,-,TRBV6-6,ASTNGETQY
TRBJ1-1,-,TRBV9,ASSDREGAWSTEAF
TRBJ1-2,-,TRBV7-8,ASSSPGISGYGYT
TRBJ2-1,-,TRBV7-9,ASRGGAVSYNEQF
TRBJ1-1,-,TRBV4-1,ASSQPPRGPEAF
TRBJ2-1,-,TRBV29-1,SVDSGSSYNEQF
TRBJ2-7,-,TRBV7-9,ASSTPGLTYEQY
TRBJ1-2,-,TRBV5-1,ASSLNSQGNGYT
TRBJ2-6,-,TRBV7-9,ASSPTRARGGANVLT
TRBJ2-7,TRBD2,TRBV7-9,ASSHTSGTHYEQY
TRBJ2-3,TRBD2,TRBV7-6,ASSSTTSSGNFGQY
TRBJ2-5,TRBD2,TRBV9,ASSVSGGAGETQY
TRBJ2-6,-,TRBV7-6,ASSLGVAVSFQGVAGANVLT
TRBJ1-4,-,TRBV2,ASSEESGVASNEKLF
TRBJ2-1,TRBD2,TRBV11-2,ASRPTSGGSYNEQF
TRBJ2-2,-,TRBV6-1,ASWQAPNTGELF
TRBJ2-1,-,TRBV28,ATGEPSSYNEQF
TRBJ2-2,-,TRBV24-1,ATRGDGVTNTGELF
TRBJ1-6,TRBD1,TRBV4-1,ASSQERTGNSPLH
TRBJ1-5,-,TRBV19,ASSITTDSNQPQH
TRBJ2-5,TRBD2,TRBV5-1,ASSIVAGGGETQY
TRBJ2-2,-,TRBV29-1,SVAKPEGTGELF
TRBJ2-7,-,TRBV27,ASSFGQTLSYEQY
TRBJ1-1,-,TRBV27,ASSSAVNTEAF
TRBJ2-5,-,TRBV4-3,ASKQDRTGVETQY
TRBJ1-4,-,TRBV7-9,ASSYEEPVTNEKLF
TRBJ2-5,-,TRBV4-2,ASSSSLGETQY
TRBJ2-5,-,TRBV2,ASSEETQY
TRBJ2-5,TRBD2,TRBV2,ASRVHGGGGSQETQY
TRBJ2-2,-,TRBV25-1,ASSPEIGTLYTGELF
TRBJ2-1,TRBD2,TRBV2,ASSEAAGGAYNEQF
TRBJ2-5,-,TRBV7-2,ASSLEAVWTETQY
TRBJ1-5,-,TRBV7-3,ASSLVGGARPQH
TRBJ2-7,TRBD1,TRBV7-8,ASSYRQGYEQY
TRBJ2-3,-,TRBV7-9,ASSSGLNADTQY
TRBJ1-5,-,TRBV27,ASSLGPGNQPQH
TRBJ1-1,-,TRBV27,ASSMWGTEAF
TRBJ2-3,-,TRBV7-3,ASSLTYRDTQY
TRBJ1-3,-,TRBV7-2,ASSPLGGGDFKPL
TRBJ2-1,TRBD2,TRBV11-1,ASSTSGNRAEQF
TRBJ2-5,-,TRBV7-2,ASSQIGQETQY